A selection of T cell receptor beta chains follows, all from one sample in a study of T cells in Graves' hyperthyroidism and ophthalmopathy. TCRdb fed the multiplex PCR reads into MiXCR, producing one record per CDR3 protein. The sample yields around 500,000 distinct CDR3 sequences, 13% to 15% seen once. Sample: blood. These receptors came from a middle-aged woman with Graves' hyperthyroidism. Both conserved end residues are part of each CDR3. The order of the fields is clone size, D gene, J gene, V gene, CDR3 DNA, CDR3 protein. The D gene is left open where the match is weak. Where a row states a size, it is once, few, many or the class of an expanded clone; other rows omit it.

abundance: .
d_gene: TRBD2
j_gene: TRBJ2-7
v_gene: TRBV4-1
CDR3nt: TGCGCCAGCAGCCAAGGACTAGCGCTCTCCTACGAGCAGTACTTC
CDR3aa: CASSQGLALSYEQYF

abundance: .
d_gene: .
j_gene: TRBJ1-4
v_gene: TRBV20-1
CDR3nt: TGCAGTGCTAGAGTTGATTATGAAAAACTGTTTTTT
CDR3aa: CSARVDYEKLFF

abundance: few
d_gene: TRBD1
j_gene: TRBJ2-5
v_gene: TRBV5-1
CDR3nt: TGCGCCAGCAGCTTGAGACCGTGGACAGGGGGCCAAGAGACCCAGTACTTC
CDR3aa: CASSLRPWTGGQETQYF

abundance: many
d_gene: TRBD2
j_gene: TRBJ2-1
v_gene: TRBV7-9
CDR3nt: TGTGCCAGCAGCTTAACGACTAGCGGGAGGAATGAGCAGTTCTTC
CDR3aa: CASSLTTSGRNEQFF

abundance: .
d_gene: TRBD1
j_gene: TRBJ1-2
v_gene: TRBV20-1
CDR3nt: TGCAGTGCAGGAAGCAGACAGGGGGACTATGGCTACACCTTC
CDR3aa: CSAGSRQGDYGYTF

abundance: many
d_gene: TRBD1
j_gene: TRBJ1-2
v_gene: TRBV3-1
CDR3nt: TGTGCCAGCAGTCCACGACAGGGGCAAACAGGGGGCTACACCTTC
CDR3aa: CASSPRQGQTGGYTF

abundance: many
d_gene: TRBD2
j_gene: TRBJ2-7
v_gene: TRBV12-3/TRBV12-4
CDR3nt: TGTGCCAGCAGTTTCCAAGGGACTAGCGGTACCTACGAGCAGTACTTC
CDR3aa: CASSFQGTSGTYEQYF

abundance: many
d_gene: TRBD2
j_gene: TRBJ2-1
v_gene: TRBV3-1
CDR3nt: TGTGCCAGCAGCCCCGGGTTAGCGGGACACAATGAGCAGTTCTTC
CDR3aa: CASSPGLAGHNEQFF

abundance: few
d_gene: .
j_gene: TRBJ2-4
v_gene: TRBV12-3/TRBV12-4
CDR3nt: TGTGCCAGCAGTACGACGACAGCCAAAAACATTCAGTACTTC
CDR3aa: CASSTTTAKNIQYF

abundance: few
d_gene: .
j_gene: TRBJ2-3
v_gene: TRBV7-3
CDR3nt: TGTGCCAGCAGCTTAACGGGGGGTGGGGATACGCAGTATTTT
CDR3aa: CASSLTGGGDTQYF

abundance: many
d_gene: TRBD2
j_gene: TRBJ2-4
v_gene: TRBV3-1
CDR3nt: TGTGCCAGCAGCCAAGTGACTAGCGGGCCAAACCTAAACATTCAGTACTTC
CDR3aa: CASSQVTSGPNLNIQYF